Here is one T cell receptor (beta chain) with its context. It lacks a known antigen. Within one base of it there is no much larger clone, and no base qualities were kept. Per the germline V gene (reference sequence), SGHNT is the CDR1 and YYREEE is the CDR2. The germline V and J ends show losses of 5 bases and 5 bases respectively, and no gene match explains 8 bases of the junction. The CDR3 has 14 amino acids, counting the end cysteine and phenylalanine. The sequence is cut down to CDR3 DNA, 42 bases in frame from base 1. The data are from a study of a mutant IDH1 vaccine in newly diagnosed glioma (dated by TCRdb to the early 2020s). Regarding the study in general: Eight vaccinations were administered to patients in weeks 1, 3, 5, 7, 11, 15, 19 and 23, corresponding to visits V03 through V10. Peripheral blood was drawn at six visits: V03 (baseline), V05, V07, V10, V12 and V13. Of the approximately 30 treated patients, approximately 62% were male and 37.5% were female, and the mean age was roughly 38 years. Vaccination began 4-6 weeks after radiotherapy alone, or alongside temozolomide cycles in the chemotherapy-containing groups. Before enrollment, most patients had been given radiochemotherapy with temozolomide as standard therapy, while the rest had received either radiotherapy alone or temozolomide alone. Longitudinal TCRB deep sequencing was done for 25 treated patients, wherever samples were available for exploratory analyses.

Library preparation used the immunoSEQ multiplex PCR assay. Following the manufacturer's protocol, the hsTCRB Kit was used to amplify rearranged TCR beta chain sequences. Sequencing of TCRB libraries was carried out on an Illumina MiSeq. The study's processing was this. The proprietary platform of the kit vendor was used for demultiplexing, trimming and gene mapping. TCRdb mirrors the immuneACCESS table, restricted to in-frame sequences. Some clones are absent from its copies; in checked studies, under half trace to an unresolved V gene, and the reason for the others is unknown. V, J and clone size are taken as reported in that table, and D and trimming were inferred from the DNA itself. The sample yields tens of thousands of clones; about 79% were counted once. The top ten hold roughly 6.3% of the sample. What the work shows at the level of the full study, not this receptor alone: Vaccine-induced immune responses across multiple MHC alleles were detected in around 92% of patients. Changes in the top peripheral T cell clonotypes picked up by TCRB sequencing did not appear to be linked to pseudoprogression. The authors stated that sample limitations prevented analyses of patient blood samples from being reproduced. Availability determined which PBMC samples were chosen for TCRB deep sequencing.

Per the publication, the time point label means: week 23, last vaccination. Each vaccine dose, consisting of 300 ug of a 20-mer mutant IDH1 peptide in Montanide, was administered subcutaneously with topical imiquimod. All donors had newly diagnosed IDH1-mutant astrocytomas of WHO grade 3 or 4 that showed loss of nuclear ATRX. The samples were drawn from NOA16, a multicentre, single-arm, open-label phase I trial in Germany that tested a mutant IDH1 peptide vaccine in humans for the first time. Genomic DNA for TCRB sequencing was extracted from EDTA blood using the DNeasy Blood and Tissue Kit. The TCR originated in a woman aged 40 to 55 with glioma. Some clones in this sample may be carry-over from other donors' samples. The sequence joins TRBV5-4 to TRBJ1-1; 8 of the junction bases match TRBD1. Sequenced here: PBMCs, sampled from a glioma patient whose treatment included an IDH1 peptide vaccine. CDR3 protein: CASRLTGGGTEAFF. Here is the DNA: TGTGCCAGCAGATTAACAGGGGGGGGTACTGAAGCTTTCTTT. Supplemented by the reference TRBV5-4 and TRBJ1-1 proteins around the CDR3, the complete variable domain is ETGVTQSPTHLIKTRGQQVTLRCSSQSGHNTVSWYQQALGQGPQFIFQYYREEENGRGNFPPRFSGLQFPNYSSELNVNALELDDSALYLCASRLTGGGTEAFFGQGTRLTVV.